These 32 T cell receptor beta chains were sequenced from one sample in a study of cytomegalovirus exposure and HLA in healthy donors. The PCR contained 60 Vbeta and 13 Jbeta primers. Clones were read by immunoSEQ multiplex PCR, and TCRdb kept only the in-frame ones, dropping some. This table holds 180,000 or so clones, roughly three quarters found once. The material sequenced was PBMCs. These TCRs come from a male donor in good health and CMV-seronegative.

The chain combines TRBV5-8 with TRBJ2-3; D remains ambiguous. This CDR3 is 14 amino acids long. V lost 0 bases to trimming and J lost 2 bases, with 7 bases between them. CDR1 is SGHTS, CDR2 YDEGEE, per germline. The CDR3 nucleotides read TGTGCCAGCAGCTTGGTATCTATCACAGATACGCAGTATTTT. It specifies CASSLVSITDTQYF.

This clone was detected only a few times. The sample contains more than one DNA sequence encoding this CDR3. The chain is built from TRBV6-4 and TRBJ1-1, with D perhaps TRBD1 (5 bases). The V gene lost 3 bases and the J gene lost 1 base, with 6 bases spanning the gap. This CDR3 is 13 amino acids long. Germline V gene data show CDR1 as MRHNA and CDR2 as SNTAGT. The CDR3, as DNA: TGTGCCAGCAGTGAACAGGAGAACACTGAAGCTTTCTTT. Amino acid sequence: CASSEQENTEAFF.

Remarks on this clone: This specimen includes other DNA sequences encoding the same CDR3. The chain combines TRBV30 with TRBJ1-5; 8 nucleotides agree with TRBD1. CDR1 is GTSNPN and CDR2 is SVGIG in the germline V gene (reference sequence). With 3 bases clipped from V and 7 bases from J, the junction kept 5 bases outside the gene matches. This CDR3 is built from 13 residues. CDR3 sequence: CAWSGTGGQPQHF. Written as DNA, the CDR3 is TGTGCCTGGAGCGGGACAGGTGGACAGCCCCAGCATTTT.

The CDR3 DNA follows: TGTGCCACCAGCAGTAGCGGGAGGGCCCTAGACGAGCAGTACTTC. As protein: CATSSSGRALDEQYF. The chain is built from TRBV15 and TRBJ2-7, with 11 bases aligning to TRBD2. The length of the CDR3 is 15 residues. Per the germline V gene, CDR1 is LNHNV and CDR2 is YYDKDF (reference sequence). V gave up 3 bases and J gave up 5 bases; unmatched junction bases: 6.

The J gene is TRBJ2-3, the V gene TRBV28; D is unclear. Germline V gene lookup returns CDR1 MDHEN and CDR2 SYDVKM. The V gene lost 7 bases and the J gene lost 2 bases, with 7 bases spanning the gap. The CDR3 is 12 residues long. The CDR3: CASTPSTDTQYF. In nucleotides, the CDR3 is TGTGCCAGCACCCCGTCCACAGATACGCAGTATTTT.

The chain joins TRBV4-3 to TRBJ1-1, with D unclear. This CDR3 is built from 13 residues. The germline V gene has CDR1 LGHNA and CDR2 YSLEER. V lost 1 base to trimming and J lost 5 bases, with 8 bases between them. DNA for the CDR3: TGCGCCAGCAGCCAAGTGAGGAGAACTGAAGCTTTCTTT. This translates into CASSQVRRTEAFF.

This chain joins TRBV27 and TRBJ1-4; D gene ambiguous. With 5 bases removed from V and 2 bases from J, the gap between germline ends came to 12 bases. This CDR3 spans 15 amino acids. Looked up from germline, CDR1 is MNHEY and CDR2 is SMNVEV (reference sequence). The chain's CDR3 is CASSRAAGTNEKLFF. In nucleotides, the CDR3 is TGTGCCAGCAGTCGCGCCGCGGGGACTAATGAAAAACTGTTTTTT.

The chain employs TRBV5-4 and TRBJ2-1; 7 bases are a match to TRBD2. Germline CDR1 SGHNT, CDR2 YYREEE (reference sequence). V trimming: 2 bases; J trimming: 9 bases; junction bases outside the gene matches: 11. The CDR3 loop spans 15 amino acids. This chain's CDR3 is CASSLPVAGGGEQFF. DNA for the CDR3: TGTGCCAGCAGCTTACCGGTAGCGGGCGGTGGTGAGCAGTTCTTC. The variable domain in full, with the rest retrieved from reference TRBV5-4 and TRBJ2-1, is ETGVTQSPTHLIKTRGQQVTLRCSSQSGHNTVSWYQQALGQGPQFIFQYYREEENGRGNFPPRFSGLQFPNYSSELNVNALELDDSALYLCASSLPVAGGGEQFFGPGTRLTVL.

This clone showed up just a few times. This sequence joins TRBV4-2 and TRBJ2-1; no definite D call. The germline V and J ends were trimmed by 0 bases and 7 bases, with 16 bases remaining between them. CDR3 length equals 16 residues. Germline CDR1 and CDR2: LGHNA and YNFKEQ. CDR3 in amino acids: CASSQEASQPWNEQFF. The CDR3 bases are TGTGCCAGCAGCCAAGAGGCTAGTCAACCGTGGAATGAGCAGTTCTTC.

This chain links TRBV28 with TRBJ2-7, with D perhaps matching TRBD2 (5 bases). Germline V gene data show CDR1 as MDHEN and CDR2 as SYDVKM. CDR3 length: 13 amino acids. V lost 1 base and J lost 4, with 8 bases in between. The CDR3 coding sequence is TGTGCCAGCAGTTTATCCAGAGGGTACGAGCAGTACTTC. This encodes CASSLSRGYEQYF.

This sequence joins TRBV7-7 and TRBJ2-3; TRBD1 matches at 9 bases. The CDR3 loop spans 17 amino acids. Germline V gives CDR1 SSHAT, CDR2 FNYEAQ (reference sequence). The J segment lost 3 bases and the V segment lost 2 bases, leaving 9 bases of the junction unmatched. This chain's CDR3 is CASSLNAGTGRTDTQYF. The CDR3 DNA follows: TGTGCCAGCAGCTTAAACGCCGGGACAGGGAGGACAGATACGCAGTATTTT.

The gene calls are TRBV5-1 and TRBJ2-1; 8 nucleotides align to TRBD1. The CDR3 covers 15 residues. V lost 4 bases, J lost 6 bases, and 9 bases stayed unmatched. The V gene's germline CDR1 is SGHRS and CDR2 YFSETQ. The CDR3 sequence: CASSPTGEGVNEQFF. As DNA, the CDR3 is TGCGCCAGCAGCCCGACAGGGGAAGGTGTCAATGAGCAGTTCTTC.

The CDR3 spells CASSYTGQVGFTEAFF. CDR3 bases: TGTGCCAGCAGTTACACGGGACAGGTCGGCTTCACTGAAGCTTTCTTT. This chain connects TRBV6-5 to TRBJ1-1; 8 nucleotides align to TRBD1. This CDR3 region has 16 residues. Germline V gene lookup returns CDR1 MNHEY and CDR2 SVGAGI. Germline trimming cut 2 bases from V and 4 bases from J; bases unmatched to any gene: 9.

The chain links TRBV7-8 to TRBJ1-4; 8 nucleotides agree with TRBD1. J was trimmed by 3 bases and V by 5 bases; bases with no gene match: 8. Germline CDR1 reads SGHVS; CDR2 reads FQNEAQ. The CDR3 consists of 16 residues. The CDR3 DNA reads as TGTGCCAGCAGCACCCCCAGGGGGCGTCCTAATGAAAAACTGTTTTTT. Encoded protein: CASSTPRGRPNEKLFF.

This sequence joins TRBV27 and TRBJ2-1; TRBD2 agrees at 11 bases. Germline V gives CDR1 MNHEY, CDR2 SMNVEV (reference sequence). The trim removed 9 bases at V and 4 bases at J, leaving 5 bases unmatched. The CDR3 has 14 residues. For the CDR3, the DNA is TGTGCCAGTCAGACTAGCGGGATTTACAATGAGCAGTTCTTC. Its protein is CASQTSGIYNEQFF.

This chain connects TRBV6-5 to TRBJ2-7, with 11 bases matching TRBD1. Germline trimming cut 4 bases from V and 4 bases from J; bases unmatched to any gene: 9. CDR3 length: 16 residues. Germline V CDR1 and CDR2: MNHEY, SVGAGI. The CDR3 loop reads CASSSLGTGGKYEQYF. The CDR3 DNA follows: TGTGCCAGCAGTTCCCTTGGGACAGGGGGGAAATACGAGCAGTACTTC.

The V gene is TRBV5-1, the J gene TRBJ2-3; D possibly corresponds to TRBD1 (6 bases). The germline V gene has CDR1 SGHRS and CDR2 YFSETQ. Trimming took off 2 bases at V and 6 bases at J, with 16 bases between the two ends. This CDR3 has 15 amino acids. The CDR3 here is CASSLTGSVEDTQYF. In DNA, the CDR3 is TGCGCCAGCAGCTTAACAGGGTCGGTAGAGGATACGCAGTATTTT.

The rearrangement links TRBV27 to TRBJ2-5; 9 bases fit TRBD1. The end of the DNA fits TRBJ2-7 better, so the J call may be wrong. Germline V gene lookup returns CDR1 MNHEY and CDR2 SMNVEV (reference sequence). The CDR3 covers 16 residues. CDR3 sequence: CASSLHRQGGSYEQYF. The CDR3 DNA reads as TGTGCCAGCAGTTTACACCGACAGGGGGGGTCCTACGAGCAGTACTTC.

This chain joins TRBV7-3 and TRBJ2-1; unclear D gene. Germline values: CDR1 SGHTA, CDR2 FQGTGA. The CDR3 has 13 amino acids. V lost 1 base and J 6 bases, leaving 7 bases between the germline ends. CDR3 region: CASSLNPVNEQFF. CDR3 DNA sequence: TGTGCCAGCAGCTTAAACCCGGTCAATGAGCAGTTCTTC.

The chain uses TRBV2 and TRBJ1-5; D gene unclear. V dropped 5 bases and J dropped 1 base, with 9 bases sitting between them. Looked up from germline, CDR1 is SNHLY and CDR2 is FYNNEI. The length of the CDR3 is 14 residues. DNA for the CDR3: TGTGCCAGCAGTACCACACTAAGCAATCAGCCCCAGCATTTT. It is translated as CASSTTLSNQPQHF.

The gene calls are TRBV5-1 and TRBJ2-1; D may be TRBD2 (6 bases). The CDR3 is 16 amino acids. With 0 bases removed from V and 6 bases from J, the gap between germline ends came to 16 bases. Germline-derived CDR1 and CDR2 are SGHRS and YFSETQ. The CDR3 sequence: CASSLGSGQMVNEQFF. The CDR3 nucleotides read TGCGCCAGCAGCTTGGGTAGCGGCCAAATGGTCAATGAGCAGTTCTTC.

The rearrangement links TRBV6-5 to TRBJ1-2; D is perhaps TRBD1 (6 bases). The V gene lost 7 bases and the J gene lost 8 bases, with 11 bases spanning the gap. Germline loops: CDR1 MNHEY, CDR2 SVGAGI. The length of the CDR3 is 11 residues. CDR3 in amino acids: CASTGQRGYTF. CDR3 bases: TGTGCCAGCACTGGACAGCGGGGCTACACCTTC.

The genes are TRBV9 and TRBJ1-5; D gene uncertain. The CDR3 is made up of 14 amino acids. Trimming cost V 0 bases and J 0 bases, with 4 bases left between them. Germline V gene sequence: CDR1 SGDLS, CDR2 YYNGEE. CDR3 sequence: CASSVASSNQPQHF. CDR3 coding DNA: TGTGCCAGCAGCGTAGCCAGTAGCAATCAGCCCCAGCATTTT.

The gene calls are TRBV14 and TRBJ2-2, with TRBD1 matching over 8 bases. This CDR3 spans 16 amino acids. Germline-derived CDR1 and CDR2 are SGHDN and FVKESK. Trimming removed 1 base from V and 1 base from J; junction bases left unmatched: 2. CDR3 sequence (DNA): TGTGCCAGCAGCCAAGGGACAGGGTTGAACACCGGGGAGCTGTTTTTT. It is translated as CASSQGTGLNTGELFF. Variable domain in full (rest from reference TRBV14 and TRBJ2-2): EAGVTQFPSHSVIEKGQTVTLRCDPISGHDNLYWYRRVMGKEIKFLLHFVKESKQDESGMPNNRFLAERTGGTYSTLKVQPAELEDSGVYFCASSQGTGLNTGELFFGEGSRLTVL.

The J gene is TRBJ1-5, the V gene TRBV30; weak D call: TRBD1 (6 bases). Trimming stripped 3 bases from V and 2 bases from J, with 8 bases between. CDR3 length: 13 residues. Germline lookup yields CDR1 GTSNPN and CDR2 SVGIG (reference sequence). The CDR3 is CAWSKGGNQPQHF. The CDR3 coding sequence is TGTGCCTGGAGCAAGGGGGGCAATCAGCCCCAGCATTTT.

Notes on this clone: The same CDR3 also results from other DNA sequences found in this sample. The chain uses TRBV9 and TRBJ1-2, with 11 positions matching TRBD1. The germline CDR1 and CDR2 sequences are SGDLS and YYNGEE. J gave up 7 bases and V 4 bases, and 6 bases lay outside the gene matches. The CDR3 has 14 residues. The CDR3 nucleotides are TGTGCCAGCAGCCCCGGACAGGGGGCGGGTGGCTACACCTTC. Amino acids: CASSPGQGAGGYTF.

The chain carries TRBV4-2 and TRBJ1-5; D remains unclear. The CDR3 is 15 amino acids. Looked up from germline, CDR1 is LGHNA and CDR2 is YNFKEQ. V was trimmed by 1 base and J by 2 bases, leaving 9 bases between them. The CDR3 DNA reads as TGTGCCAGCAGCCAAGTGGAGTACGGCAATCAGCCCCAGCATTTT. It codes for CASSQVEYGNQPQHF.

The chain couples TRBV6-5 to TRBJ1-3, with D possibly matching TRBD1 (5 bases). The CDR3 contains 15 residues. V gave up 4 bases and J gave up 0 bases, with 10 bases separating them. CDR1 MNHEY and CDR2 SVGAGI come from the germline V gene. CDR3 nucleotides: TGTGCCAGCAGTTCAGGGTTTTCCTCTGGAAACACCATATATTTT. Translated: CASSSGFSSGNTIYF.

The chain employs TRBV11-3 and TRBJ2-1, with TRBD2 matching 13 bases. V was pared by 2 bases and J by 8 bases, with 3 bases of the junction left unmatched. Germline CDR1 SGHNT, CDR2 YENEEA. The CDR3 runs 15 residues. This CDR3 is CASSLTSGRGDEQFF. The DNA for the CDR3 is TGTGCCAGCAGCTTAACTAGCGGGAGGGGTGATGAGCAGTTCTTC. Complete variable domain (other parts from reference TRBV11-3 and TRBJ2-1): EAGVVQSPRYKIIEKKQPVAFWCNPISGHNTLYWYLQNLGQGPELLIRYENEEAVDDSQLPKDRFSAERLKGVDSTLKIQPAELGDSAVYLCASSLTSGRGDEQFFGPGTRLTVL.

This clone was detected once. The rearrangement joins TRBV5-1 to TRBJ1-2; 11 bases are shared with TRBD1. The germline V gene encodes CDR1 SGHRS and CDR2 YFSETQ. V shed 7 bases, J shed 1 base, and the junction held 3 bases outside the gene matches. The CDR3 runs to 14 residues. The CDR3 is CASGQGAINYGYTF. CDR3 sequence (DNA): TGCGCCAGCGGACAGGGGGCGATTAACTATGGCTACACCTTC.

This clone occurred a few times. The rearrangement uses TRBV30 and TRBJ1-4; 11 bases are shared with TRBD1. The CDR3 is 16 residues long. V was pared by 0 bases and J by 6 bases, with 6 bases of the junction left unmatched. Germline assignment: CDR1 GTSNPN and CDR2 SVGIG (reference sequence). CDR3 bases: TGTGCCTGGAGTGTCGGACAGGGGGCGCGGGATGAAAAACTGTTTTTT. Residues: CAWSVGQGARDEKLFF.

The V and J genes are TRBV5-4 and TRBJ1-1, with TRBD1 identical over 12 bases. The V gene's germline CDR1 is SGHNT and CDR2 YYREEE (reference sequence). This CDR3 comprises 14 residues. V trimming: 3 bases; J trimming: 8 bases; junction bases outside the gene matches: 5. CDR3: CASSSQGTGGEAFF. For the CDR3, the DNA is TGTGCCAGCAGCTCGCAAGGGACAGGGGGCGAAGCTTTCTTT.